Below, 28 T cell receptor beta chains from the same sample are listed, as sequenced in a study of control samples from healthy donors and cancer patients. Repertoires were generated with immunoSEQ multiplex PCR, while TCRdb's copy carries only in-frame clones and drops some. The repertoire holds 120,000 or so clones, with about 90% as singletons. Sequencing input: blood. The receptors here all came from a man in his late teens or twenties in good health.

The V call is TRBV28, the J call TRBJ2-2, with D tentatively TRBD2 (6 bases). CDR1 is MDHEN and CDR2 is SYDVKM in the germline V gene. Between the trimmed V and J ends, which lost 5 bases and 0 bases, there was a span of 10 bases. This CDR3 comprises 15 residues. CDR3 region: CASSLLAANTGELFF. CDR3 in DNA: TGTGCCAGCAGTCTCTTAGCGGCGAACACCGGGGAGCTGTTTTTT.

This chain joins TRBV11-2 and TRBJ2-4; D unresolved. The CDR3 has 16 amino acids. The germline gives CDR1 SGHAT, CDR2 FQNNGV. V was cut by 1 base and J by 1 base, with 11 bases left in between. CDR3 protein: CASSLGKGPAKNIQYF. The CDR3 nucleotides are TGTGCCAGCAGCTTAGGAAAAGGGCCGGCCAAAAACATTCAGTACTTC.

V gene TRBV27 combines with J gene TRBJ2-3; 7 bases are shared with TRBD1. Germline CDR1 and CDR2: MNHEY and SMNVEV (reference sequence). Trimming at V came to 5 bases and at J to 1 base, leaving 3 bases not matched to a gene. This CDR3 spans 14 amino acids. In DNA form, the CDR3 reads TGTGCCAGCAGTCACAGGGGCGGCACAGATACGCAGTATTTT. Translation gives CASSHRGGTDTQYF.

CDR3 sequence: CASSRGSAGAYEQYF. CDR3 bases: TGTGCCAGCAGTCGGGGCTCAGCGGGCGCCTACGAGCAGTACTTC. The genes are TRBV6-2 or TRBV6-3 and TRBJ2-7; D may be TRBD2 (6 bases). The V and J ends lost 5 bases and 2 bases respectively, with 16 bases between them. There are 15 residues in the CDR3. Germline V gene lookup returns CDR1 MNHEY and CDR2 SVGEGT.

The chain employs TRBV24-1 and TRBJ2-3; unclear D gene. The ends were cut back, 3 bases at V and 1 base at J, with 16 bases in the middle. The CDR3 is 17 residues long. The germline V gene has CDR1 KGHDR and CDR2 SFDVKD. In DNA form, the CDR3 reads TGTGCCACCAGTGATCCCGACCCCTCGAGAGGCACAGATACGCAGTATTTT. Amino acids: CATSDPDPSRGTDTQYF.

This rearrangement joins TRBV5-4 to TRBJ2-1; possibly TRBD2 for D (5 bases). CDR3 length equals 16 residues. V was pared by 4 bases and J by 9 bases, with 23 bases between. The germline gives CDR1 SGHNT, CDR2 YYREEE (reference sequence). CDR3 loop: CASSTQRVSGNSEQFF. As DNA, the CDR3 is TGTGCCAGCAGCACACAAAGGGTATCGGGGAATAGTGAGCAGTTCTTC.

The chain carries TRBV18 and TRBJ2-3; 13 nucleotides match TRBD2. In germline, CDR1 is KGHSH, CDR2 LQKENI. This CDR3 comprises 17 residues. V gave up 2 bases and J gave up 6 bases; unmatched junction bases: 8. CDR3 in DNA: TGTGCCAGCTCACCATTGGGACTAGCGGGAAGAGGGGATACGCAGTATTTT. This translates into CASSPLGLAGRGDTQYF. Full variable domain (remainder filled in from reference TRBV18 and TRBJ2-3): NAGVMQNPRHLVRRRGQEARLRCSPMKGHSHVYWYRQLPEEGLKFMVYLQKENIIDESGMPKERFSAEFPKEGPSILRIQQVVRGDSAAYFCASSPLGLAGRGDTQYFGPGTRLTVL.

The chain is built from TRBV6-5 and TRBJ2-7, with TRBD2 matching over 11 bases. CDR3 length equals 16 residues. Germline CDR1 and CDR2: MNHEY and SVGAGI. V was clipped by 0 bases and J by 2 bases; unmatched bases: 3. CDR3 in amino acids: CASSYSIAGGTYEQYF. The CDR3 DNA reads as TGTGCCAGCAGTTACTCGATAGCGGGAGGGACCTACGAGCAGTACTTC.

The CDR3 sequence is CASSLGGLYNEQFF. CDR3 nucleotides: TGCGCCAGCAGCTTGGGGGGTTTATACAATGAGCAGTTCTTC. V usage is TRBV5-1 and J usage is TRBJ2-1; D remains ambiguous. V was clipped by 0 bases and J by 4 bases, with 8 bases between them. Germline loops: CDR1 SGHRS, CDR2 YFSETQ. CDR3 length equals 14 residues. Full variable domain (remainder filled in from reference TRBV5-1 and TRBJ2-1): KAGVTQTPRYLIKTRGQQVTLSCSPISGHRSVSWYQQTPGQGLQFLFEYFSETQRNKGNFPGRFSGRQFSNSRSEMNVSTLELGDSALYLCASSLGGLYNEQFFGPGTRLTVL.

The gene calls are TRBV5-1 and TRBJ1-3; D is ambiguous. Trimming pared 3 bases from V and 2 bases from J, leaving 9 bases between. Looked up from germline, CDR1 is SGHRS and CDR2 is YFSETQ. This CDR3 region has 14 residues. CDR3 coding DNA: TGCGCCAGCAGCTACCGTGGAACTGGAAACACCATATATTTT. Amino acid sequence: CASSYRGTGNTIYF.

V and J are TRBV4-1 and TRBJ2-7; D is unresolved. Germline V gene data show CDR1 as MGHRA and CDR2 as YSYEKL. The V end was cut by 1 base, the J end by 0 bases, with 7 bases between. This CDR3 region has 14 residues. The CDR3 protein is CASSQAESSYEQYF. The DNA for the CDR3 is TGCGCCAGCAGCCAAGCCGAGAGCTCCTACGAGCAGTACTTC.

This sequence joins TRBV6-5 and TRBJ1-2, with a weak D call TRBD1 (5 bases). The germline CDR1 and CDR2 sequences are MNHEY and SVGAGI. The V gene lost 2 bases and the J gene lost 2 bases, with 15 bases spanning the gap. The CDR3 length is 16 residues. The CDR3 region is CASSYTNSEGNYGYTF. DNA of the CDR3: TGTGCCAGCAGTTACACAAATTCGGAGGGGAACTATGGCTACACCTTC.

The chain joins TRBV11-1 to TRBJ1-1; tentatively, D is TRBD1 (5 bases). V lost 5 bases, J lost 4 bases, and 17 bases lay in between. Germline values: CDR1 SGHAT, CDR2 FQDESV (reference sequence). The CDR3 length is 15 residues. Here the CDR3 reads CASSLMAPGGTEAFF. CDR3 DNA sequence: TGTGCCAGCAGCCTAATGGCCCCGGGGGGCACTGAAGCTTTCTTT. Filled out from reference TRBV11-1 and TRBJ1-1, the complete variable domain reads EAEVAQSPRYKITEKSQAVAFWCDPISGHATLYWYRQILGQGPELLVQFQDESVVDDSQLPKDRFSAERLKGVDSTLKIQPAELGDSAMYLCASSLMAPGGTEAFFGQGTRLTVV.

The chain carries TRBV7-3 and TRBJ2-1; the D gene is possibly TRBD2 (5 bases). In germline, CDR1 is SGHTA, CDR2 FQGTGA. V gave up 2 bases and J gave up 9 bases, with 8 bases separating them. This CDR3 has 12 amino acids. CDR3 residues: CASSLSGFEQFF. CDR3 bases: TGTGCCAGCAGCTTATCGGGATTTGAGCAGTTCTTC.

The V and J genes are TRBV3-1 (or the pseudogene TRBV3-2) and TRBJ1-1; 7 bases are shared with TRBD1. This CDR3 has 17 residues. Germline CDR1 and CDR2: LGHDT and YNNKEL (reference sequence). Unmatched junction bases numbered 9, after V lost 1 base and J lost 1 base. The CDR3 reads CASSQGLGQNRNTEAFF. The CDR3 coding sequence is TGTGCCAGCAGCCAAGGATTGGGACAGAATAGGAACACTGAAGCTTTCTTT.

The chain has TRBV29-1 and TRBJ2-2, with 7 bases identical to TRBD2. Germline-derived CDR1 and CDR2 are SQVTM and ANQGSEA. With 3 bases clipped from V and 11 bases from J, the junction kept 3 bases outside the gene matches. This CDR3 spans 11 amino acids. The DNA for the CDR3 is TGCAGCGTTGAGGGAGGGGAAGAGCTGTTTTTT. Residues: CSVEGGEELFF.

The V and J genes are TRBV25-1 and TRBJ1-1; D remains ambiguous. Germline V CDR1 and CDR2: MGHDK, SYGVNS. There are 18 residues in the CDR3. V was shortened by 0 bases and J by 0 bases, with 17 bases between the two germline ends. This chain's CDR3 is CASSEYNSDWPMNTEAFF. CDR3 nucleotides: TGTGCCAGCAGTGAATATAATTCTGATTGGCCCATGAACACTGAAGCTTTCTTT.

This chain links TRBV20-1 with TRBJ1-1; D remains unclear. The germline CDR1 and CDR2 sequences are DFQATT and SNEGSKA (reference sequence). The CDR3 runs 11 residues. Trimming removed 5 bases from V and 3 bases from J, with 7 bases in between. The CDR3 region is CSAPGDTEAFF. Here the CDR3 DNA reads TGCAGTGCTCCCGGAGACACTGAAGCTTTCTTT.

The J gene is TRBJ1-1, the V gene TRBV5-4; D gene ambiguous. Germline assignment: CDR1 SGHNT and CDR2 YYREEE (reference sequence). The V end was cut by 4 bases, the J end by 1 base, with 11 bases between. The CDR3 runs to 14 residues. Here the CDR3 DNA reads TGTGCCAGCAGCCCCCGGACGGGGAACACTGAAGCTTTCTTT. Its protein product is CASSPRTGNTEAFF. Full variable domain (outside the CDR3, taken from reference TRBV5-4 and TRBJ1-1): ETGVTQSPTHLIKTRGQQVTLRCSSQSGHNTVSWYQQALGQGPQFIFQYYREEENGRGNFPPRFSGLQFPNYSSELNVNALELDDSALYLCASSPRTGNTEAFFGQGTRLTVV.

The CDR3 DNA follows: TGTGCCAGCAGTTTAGGGGGGAACACTGAAGCTTTCTTT. Translated: CASSLGGNTEAFF. The chain has TRBV12-3 or TRBV12-4 and TRBJ1-1; D is undetermined. V was clipped by 1 base and J by 1 base, with 4 bases between them. The CDR3 contains 13 residues.

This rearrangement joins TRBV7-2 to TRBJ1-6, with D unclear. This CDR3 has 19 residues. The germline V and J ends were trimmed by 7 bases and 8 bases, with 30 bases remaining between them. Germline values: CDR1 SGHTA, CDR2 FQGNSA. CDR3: CASTTKITPGAAAYSPLHF. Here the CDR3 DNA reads TGTGCCAGCACCACTAAGATAACCCCGGGAGCGGCGGCTTATTCACCCCTCCACTTT. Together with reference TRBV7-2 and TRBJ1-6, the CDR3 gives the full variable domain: GAGVSQSPSNKVTEKGKDVELRCDPISGHTALYWYRQSLGQGLEFLIYFQGNSAPDKSGLPSDRFSAERTGGSVSTLTIQRTQQEDSAVYLCASTTKITPGAAAYSPLHFGNGTRLTVT.

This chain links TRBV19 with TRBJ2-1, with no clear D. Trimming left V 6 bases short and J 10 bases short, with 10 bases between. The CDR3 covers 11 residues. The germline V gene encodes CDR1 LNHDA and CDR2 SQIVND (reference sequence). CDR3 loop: CASRGNWEQFF. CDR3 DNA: TGTGCCAGTAGGGGAAACTGGGAGCAGTTCTTC.

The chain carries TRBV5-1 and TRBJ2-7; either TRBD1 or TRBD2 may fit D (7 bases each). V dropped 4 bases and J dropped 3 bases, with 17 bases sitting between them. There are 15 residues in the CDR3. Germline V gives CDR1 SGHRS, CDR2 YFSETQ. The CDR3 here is CASSVASGGGYEQYF. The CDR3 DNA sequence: TGCGCCAGCAGCGTGGCCTCAGGGGGGGGCTACGAGCAGTACTTC.

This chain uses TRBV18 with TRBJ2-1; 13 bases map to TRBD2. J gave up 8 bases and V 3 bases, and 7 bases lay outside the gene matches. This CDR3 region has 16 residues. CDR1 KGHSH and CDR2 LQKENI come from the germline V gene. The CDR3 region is CASSPDGLAGVYEQFF. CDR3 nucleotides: TGTGCCAGCTCACCTGACGGACTAGCGGGAGTCTATGAGCAGTTCTTC.

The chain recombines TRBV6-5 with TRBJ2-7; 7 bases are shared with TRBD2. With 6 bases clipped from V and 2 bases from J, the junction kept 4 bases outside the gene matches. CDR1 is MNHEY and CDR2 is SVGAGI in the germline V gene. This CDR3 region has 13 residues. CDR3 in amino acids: CASSKAGTYEQYF. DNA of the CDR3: TGTGCCAGCAGCAAAGCGGGGACCTACGAGCAGTACTTC.

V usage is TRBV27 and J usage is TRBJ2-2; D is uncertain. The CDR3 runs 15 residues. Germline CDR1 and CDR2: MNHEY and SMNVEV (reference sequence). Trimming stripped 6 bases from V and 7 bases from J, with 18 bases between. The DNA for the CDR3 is TGTGCCAGCAGCGAAATAAAAGACCCCGTCGGGGAGCTGTTTTTT. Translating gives CASSEIKDPVGELFF.

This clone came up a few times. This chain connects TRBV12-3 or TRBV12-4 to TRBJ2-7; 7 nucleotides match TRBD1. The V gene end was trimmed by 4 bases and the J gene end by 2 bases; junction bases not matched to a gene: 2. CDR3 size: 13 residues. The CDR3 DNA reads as TGTGCCAGCAGTTACGGACAGGCCTACGAGCAGTACTTC. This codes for CASSYGQAYEQYF.

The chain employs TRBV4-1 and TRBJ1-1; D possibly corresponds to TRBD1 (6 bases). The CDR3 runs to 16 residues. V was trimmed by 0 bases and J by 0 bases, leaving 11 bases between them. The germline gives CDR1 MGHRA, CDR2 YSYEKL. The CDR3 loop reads CASSQDGTGLNTEAFF. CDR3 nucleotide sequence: TGCGCCAGCAGCCAAGATGGCACAGGGTTGAACACTGAAGCTTTCTTT.